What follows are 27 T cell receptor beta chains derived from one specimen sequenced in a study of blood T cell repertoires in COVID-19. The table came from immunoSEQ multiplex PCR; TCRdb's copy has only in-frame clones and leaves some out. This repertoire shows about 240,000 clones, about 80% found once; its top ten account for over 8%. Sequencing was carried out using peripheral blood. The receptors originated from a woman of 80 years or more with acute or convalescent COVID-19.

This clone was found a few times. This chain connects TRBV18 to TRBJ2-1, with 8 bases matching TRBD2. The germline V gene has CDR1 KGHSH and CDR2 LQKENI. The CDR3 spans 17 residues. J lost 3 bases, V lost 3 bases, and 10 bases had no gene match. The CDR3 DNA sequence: TGTGCCAGCTCACCTCCGGGGGGGGCGGGAAGCTACAATGAGCAGTTCTTC. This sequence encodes CASSPPGGAGSYNEQFF. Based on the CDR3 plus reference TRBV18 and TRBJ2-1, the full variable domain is NAGVMQNPRHLVRRRGQEARLRCSPMKGHSHVYWYRQLPEEGLKFMVYLQKENIIDESGMPKERFSAEFPKEGPSILRIQQVVRGDSAAYFCASSPPGGAGSYNEQFFGPGTRLTVL.

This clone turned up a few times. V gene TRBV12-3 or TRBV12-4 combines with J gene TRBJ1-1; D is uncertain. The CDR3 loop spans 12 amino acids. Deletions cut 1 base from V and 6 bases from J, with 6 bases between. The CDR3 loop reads CASSLGWPEAFF. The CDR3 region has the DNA TGTGCCAGCAGTTTAGGCTGGCCTGAAGCTTTCTTT.

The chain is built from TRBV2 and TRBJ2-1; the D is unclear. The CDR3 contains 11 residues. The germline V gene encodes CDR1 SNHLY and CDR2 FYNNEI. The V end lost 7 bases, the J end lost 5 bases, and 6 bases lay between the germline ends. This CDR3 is CASTQDNEQFF. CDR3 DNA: TGTGCCAGCACCCAGGACAATGAGCAGTTCTTC.

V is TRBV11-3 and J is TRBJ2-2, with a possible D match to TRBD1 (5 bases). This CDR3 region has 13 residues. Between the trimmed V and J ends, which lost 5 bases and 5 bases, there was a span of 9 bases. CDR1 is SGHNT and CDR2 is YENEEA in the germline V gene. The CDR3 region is CASSAKGTGELFF. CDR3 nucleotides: TGTGCCAGCAGCGCTAAGGGGACCGGGGAGCTGTTTTTT.

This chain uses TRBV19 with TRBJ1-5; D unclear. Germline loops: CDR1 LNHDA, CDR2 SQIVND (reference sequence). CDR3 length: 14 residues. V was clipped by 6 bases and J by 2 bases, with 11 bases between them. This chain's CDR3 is CASSSRGGNQPQHF. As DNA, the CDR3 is TGTGCCAGTAGCAGCCGAGGTGGCAATCAGCCCCAGCATTTT.

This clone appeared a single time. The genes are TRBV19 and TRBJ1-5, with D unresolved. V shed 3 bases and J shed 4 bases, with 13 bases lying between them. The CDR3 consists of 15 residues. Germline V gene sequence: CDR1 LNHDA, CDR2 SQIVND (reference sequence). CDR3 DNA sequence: TGTGCCAGTAGTATCTTAGAACAGCTTAATCAGCCCCAGCATTTT. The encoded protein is CASSILEQLNQPQHF.

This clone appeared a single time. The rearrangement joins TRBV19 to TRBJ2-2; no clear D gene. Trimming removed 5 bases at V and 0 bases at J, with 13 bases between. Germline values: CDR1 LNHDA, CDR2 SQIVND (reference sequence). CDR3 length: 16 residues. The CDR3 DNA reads TGTGCCAGTAGTTGGTACGGCGACACGAACACCGGGGAGCTGTTTTTT. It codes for CASSWYGDTNTGELFF.

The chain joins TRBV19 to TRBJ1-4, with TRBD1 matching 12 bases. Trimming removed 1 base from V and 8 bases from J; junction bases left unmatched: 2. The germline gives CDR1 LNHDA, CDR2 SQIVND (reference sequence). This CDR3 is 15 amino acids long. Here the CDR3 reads CASSIVGQGAEKLFF. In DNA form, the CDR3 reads TGTGCCAGTAGTATAGTGGGACAGGGGGCAGAAAAACTGTTTTTT.

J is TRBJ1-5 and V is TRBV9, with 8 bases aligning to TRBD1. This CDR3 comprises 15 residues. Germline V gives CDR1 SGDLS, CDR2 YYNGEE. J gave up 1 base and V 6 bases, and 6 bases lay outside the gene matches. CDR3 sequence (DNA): TGTGCCAGCACCCAGGGGGCTGGGAGCAATCAGCCCCAGCATTTT. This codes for CASTQGAGSNQPQHF. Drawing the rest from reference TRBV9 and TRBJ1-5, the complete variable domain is DSGVTQTPKHLITATGQRVTLRCSPRSGDLSVYWYQQSLDQGLQFLIQYYNGEERAKGNILERFSAQQFPDLHSELNLSSLELGDSALYFCASTQGAGSNQPQHFGDGTRLSIL.

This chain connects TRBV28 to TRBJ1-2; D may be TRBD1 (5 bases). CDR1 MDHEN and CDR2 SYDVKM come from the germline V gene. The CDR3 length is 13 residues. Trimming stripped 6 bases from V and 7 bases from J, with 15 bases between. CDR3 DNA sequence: TGTGCCAGCAGACGATCCAGGGTGGCTGGCTACACCTTC. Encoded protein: CASRRSRVAGYTF.

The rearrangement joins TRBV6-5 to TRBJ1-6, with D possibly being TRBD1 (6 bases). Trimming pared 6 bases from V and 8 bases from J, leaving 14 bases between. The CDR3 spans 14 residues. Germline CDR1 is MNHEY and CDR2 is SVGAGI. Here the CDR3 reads CASSTGTQHSPLHF. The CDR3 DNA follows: TGTGCCAGCAGCACCGGGACACAGCATTCACCCCTCCACTTT.

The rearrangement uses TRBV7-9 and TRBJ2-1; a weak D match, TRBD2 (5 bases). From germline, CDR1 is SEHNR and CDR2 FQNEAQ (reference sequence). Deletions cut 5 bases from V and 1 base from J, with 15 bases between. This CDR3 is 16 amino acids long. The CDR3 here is CASSRTRASSYNEQFF. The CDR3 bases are TGTGCCAGCAGCCGGACGAGGGCTAGTTCCTACAATGAGCAGTTCTTC.

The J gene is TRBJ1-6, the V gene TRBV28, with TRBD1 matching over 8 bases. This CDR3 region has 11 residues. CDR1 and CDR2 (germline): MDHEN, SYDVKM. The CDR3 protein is CATGENSPLHF. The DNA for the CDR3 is TGTGCGACAGGGGAAAATTCACCCCTCCACTTT.

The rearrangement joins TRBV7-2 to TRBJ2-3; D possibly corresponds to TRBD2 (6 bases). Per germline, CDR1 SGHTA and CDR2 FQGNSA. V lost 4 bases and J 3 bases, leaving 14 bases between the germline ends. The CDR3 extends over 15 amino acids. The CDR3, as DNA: TGTGCCAGCAGCTCTTGGGACTCCGGAACAGATACGCAGTATTTT. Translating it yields CASSSWDSGTDTQYF.

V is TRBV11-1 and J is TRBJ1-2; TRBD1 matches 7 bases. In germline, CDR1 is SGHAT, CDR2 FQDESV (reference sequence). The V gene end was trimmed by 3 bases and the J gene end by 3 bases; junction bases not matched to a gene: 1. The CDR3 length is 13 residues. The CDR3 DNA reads TGTGCCAGCAGCTTTGGGACAGACTATGGCTACACCTTC. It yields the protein CASSFGTDYGYTF.

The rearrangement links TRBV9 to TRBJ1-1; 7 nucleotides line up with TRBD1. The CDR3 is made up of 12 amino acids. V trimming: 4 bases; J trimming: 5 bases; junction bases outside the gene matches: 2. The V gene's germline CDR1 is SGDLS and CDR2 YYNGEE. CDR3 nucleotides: TGTGCCAGCAGCCCACAGGGGACTGAAGCTTTCTTT. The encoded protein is CASSPQGTEAFF.

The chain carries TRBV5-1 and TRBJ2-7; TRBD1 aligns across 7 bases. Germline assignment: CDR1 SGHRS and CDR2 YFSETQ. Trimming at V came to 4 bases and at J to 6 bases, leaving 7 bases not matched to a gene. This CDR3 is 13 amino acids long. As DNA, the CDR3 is TGCGCCAGCAGCGTGACAGGGACGCTCGAGCAGTACTTC. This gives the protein CASSVTGTLEQYF.

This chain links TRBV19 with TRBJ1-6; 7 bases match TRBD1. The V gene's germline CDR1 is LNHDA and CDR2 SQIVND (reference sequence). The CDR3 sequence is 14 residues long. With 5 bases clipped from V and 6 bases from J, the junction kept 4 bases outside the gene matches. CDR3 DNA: TGTGCCAGTAGTCCCAGGGGGGCTAATTCACCCCTCCACTTT. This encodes CASSPRGANSPLHF.

CDR3 nucleotides: TGTGCCATCAGTGACTCCGGGACAGGCCACTATGGCTACACCTTC. Protein product: CAISDSGTGHYGYTF. V is TRBV10-3 and J is TRBJ1-2; 8 positions match TRBD1. Germline CDR1 reads ENHRY; CDR2 reads SYGVKD. J lost 3 bases, V lost 3 bases, and 6 bases had no gene match. The CDR3 consists of 15 residues.

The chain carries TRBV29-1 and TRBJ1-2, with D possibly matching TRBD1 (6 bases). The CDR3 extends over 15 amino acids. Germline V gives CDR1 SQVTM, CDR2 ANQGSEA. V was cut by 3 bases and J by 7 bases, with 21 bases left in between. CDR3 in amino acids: CSVDGGGQPVGGYTF. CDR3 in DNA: TGCAGCGTTGATGGTGGGGGACAACCCGTGGGTGGCTACACCTTC.

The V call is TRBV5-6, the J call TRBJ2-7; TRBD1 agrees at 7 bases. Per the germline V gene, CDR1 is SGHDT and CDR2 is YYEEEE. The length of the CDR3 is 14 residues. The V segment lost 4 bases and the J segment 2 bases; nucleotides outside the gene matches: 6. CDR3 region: CASSRDRPTYEQYF. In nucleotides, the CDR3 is TGTGCCAGCAGCCGGGACAGACCAACCTACGAGCAGTACTTC. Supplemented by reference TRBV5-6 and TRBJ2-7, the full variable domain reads DAGVTQSPTHLIKTRGQQVTLRCSPKSGHDTVSWYQQALGQGPQFIFQYYEEEERQRGNFPDRFSGHQFPNYSSELNVNALLLGDSALYLCASSRDRPTYEQYFGPGTRLTVT.

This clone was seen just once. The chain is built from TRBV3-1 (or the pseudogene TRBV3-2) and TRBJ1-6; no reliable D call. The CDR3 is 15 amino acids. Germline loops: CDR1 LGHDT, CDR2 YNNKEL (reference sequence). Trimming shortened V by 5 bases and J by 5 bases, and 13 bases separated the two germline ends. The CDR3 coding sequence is TGTGCCAGCAGCTTAACCGGTCGAAATAATTCACCCCTCCACTTT. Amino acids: CASSLTGRNNSPLHF.

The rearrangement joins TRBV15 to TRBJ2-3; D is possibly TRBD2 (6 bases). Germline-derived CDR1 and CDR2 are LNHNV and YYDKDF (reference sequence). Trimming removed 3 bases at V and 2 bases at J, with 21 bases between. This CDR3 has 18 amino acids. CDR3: CATSSRLRGTLFTDTQYF. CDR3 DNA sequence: TGTGCCACCAGCAGCCGGTTACGGGGGACCCTTTTCACAGATACGCAGTATTTT.

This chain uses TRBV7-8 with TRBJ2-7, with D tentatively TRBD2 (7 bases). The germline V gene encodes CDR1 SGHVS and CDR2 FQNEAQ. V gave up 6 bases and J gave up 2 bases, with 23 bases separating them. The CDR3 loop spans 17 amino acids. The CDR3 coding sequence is TGTGCCAGCAGTGTTGGCACCTCGGTAGGGGGGGCCTACGAGCAGTACTTC. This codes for CASSVGTSVGGAYEQYF.

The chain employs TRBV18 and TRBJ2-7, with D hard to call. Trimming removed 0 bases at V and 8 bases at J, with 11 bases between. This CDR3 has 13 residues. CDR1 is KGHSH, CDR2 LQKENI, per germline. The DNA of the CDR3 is TGTGCCAGCTCACCACCAATGGGCGTCCAGCAGTACTTC. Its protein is CASSPPMGVQQYF.

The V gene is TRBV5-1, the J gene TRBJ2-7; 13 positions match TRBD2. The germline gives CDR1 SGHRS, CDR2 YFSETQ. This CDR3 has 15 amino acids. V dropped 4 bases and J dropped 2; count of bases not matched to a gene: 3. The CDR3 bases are TGCGCCAGCAGCGGGACTAGCGGGGCCCCCTACGAGCAGTACTTC. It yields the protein CASSGTSGAPYEQYF.

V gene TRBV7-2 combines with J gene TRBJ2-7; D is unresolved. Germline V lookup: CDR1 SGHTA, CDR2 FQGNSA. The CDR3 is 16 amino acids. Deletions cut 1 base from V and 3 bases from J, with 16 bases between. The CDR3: CASSLDSPADHYEQYF. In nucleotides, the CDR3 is TGTGCCAGCAGCTTAGATAGCCCGGCAGACCACTACGAGCAGTACTTC.